Shown below are 12 T cell receptor beta chains from a single sample sequenced in a study of blood T cell repertoires in COVID-19. Repertoires were generated with immunoSEQ multiplex PCR, while TCRdb's copy carries only in-frame clones and drops some. The sample lists approximately 350,000 clones; roughly four fifths were seen once. Specimen: PBMCs or T cells enriched from blood (not recorded which). Receptor source: a woman aged 45 to 65 who had recovered from COVID-19.

Only one count was recorded for this clone. The CDR3 DNA sequence: TGCGCCAGCAGCTTGGTCGGGTCAGGGGGCGGCACTGAAGCTTTCTTT. Its protein is CASSLVGSGGGTEAFF. This rearrangement joins TRBV5-1 to TRBJ1-1; 8 bases map to TRBD1. The germline V gene encodes CDR1 SGHRS and CDR2 YFSETQ. This CDR3 has 16 amino acids. The V segment lost 0 bases and the J segment 4 bases; nucleotides outside the gene matches: 8.

This chain connects TRBV6-2 or TRBV6-3 to TRBJ2-3; 8 nucleotides line up with TRBD2. With 2 bases clipped from V and 8 bases from J, the junction kept 6 bases outside the gene matches. The CDR3 sequence is 14 residues long. Germline CDR1 is MNHEY and CDR2 is SVGEGT. The CDR3 spells CASSYQSGGATQYF. CDR3 DNA: TGTGCCAGCAGTTACCAGTCGGGAGGGGCTACGCAGTATTTT.

This clone showed up just once. The chain recombines TRBV14 with TRBJ2-1, with 10 bases fitting TRBD2. Germline CDR1 reads SGHDN; CDR2 reads FVKESK. The CDR3 length is 16 residues. The V and J ends lost 4 bases and 8 bases, in that order; junction bases with no gene match: 11. In DNA, the CDR3 is TGTGCCAGCAGCCCCGCTTTTAGCGGGAGGTTACATGAGCAGTTCTTC. Protein: CASSPAFSGRLHEQFF.

This chain uses TRBV7-2 with TRBJ1-2; 9 bases align to TRBD1. Germline CDR1 reads SGHTA; CDR2 reads FQGNSA. J lost 2 bases, V lost 6 bases, and 10 bases had no gene match. There are 16 residues in the CDR3. CDR3 coding DNA: TGTGCCAGCAGGCCAATGGACAGGGGCTTGAACTATGGCTACACCTTC. This codes for CASRPMDRGLNYGYTF.

In its sample, this clone was seen a few times. The chain couples TRBV7-9 to TRBJ1-2; possibly TRBD1 for D (5 bases). Trimming cost V 3 bases and J 2 bases, with 13 bases left between them. Germline values: CDR1 SEHNR, CDR2 FQNEAQ (reference sequence). This CDR3 is built from 15 residues. In DNA form, the CDR3 reads TGTGCCAGCAGCTTGAGTGGGGGGAGGAACTATGGCTACACCTTC. Protein sequence: CASSLSGGRNYGYTF.

V is TRBV11-3 and J is TRBJ2-3, with D perhaps TRBD2 (6 bases). Trimming pared 5 bases from V and 0 bases from J, leaving 12 bases between. Germline V gene lookup returns CDR1 SGHNT and CDR2 YENEEA. The CDR3 is made up of 15 amino acids. The CDR3 DNA is TGTGCCAGCAGCCGATCCCGGGGGAGCACAGATACGCAGTATTTT. Translating it yields CASSRSRGSTDTQYF.

The gene calls are TRBV11-1 and TRBJ1-1; 8 bases agree with TRBD1. V lost 5 bases and J lost 11; bases outside the gene matches: 10. The CDR3 runs 13 residues. CDR1 and CDR2 (germline): SGHAT, FQDESV (reference sequence). The CDR3 loop is CASSQTGDLVAFF. The DNA of the CDR3 is TGTGCCAGCAGCCAGACAGGGGACCTTGTGGCTTTCTTT.

J is TRBJ2-1 and V is TRBV4-2, with 10 bases identical to TRBD2. With V trimmed by 3 bases and J by 9 bases, 11 bases remained unmatched. The CDR3 runs 16 residues. Germline V gene data show CDR1 as LGHNA and CDR2 as YNFKEQ. The CDR3 DNA sequence: TGTGCCAGCAGCCAGAGAGCGGGGGGGCACGTTACTGAGCAGTTCTTC. It translates to CASSQRAGGHVTEQFF.

V gene TRBV4-1 combines with J gene TRBJ2-6; maybe TRBD2 (7 bases). This CDR3 is 15 amino acids long. V lost 6 bases to trimming and J lost 4 bases, with 13 bases between them. From germline, CDR1 is MGHRA and CDR2 YSYEKL. CDR3 amino acids: CASSLGGAGANVLTF. For the CDR3, the DNA is TGCGCCAGCAGTTTAGGGGGGGCCGGGGCCAACGTCCTGACTTTC.

The V call is TRBV7-3, the J call TRBJ2-2; TRBD1 aligns across 9 bases. CDR1 is SGHTA, CDR2 FQGTGA, per germline. The CDR3 extends over 16 amino acids. The V segment lost 3 bases and the J segment 2 bases; nucleotides outside the gene matches: 4. For the CDR3, the DNA is TGTGCCAGCAGCTTCCCGGGACAGGGTAACACCGGGGAGCTGTTTTTT. As protein: CASSFPGQGNTGELFF.

The count of this clone is one. The gene calls are TRBV7-2 and TRBJ1-4; perhaps TRBD1 as D (6 bases). Germline-derived CDR1 and CDR2 are SGHTA and FQGNSA. The CDR3 extends over 16 amino acids. V was clipped by 4 bases and J by 2 bases, with 14 bases between them. The CDR3 loop reads CASSWGQGGTNEKLFF. CDR3 coding DNA: TGTGCCAGCAGCTGGGGGCAGGGTGGGACTAATGAAAAACTGTTTTTT.

This rearrangement joins TRBV19 to TRBJ1-1, with 9 bases aligning to TRBD1. J gave up 5 bases and V 3 bases, and 7 bases lay outside the gene matches. This CDR3 is 15 amino acids long. Germline CDR1 reads LNHDA; CDR2 reads SQIVND (reference sequence). CDR3 in DNA: TGTGCCAGTAGTATGACAGGGGGTGGCCTTACTGAAGCTTTCTTT. Translating it yields CASSMTGGGLTEAFF. Using reference TRBV19 and TRBJ1-1 for the parts outside the CDR3, the full variable domain is DGGITQSPKYLFRKEGQNVTLSCEQNLNHDAMYWYRQDPGQGLRLIYYSQIVNDFQKGDIAEGYSVSREKKESFPLTVTSAQKNPTAFYLCASSMTGGGLTEAFFGQGTRLTVV.